The subject of this entry is one T cell receptor beta chain. Its antigen is not identified. The V end was cut by 6 bases, the J end by 7 bases, with 24 bases between. The CDR3 is made up of 16 amino acids. CDR1 is MNHEY and CDR2 is SVGEGT in the germline V gene. This sample was taken from a study of blood T cells in healthy people across ages. Study outcomes and limitations: Diversity of TCR beta per million T cells declined in a roughly linear way with age. Whereas aged donors had fewer naive CD4+ cells, long-lived donors had more of them and higher diversity.

Per-sample yields of isolated PBMCs were at least 6.5 million. With a J-beta primer mix and a sample-barcoded 5' primer, a second PCR ran roughly 6 to 11 cycles. TCRdb reprocessed the 5' RACE reads with MiXCR, giving one entry per CDR3 protein. The sample lists hundreds of thousands of distinct CDR3 sequences, roughly 44% occurring once. This receptor was obtained from a man in his sixties in good health. The sequenced sample consisted of blood. This chain connects TRBV6-2 or TRBV6-3 to TRBJ1-2; D unclear. The CDR3, as DNA: TGTGCCAGCAGATCATCACCTGGGGTGGCCAAAGGTGGCTACACCTTC. This gives the protein CASRSSPGVAKGGYTF.